This T cell receptor (beta chain) was sequenced during a study of T-cell reconstitution after alpha-beta-depleted transplantation in children. Points from the study as a whole: The authors attributed T-cell counts and diversity one year after transplant mostly to newly produced T cells.

Many counts were recorded for this clonotype. The target antigen is unknown. Trimming removed 2 bases at V and 1 base at J, with 5 bases between. The CDR3 consists of 13 residues. Looked up from germline, CDR1 is SGHAT and CDR2 is FQDESV (reference sequence). Unique molecular identifiers were built into the TCRbeta library. TCRdb redid the calling of the PCR reads with MiXCR, one entry per CDR3 protein. There are just under 350,000 distinct CDR3 sequences in the sample; around 15% occur only once, and approximately 44% lies in the top ten. Sample: PBMCs, mostly from graft donor cells, taken 360 days after TCRalphabeta/CD19-depleted stem cell transplant. The chain joins TRBV11-1 to TRBJ1-1, with unresolved D. The TCR sequence derives from a male patient under 10 years old who had a stem cell transplant for acute lymphoblastic leukemia, so the T cells may come from the graft donor. The CDR3 DNA reads as TGTGCCAGCAGCTTAAAACAGAACACTGAAGCTTTCTTT. This encodes CASSLKQNTEAFF.